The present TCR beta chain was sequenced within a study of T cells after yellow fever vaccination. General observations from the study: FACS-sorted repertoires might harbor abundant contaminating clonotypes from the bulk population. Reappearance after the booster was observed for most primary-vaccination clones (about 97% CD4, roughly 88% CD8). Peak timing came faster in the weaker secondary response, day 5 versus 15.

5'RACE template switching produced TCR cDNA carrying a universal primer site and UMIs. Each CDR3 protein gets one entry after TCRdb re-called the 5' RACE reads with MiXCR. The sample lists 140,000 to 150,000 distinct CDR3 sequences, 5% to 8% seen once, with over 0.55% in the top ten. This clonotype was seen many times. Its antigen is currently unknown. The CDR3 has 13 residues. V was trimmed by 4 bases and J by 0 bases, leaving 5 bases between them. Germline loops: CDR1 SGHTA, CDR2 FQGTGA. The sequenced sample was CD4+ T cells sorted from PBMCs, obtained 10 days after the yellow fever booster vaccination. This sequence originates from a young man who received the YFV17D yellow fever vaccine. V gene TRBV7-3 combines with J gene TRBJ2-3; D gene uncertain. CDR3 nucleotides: TGTGCCAGCAGCTCCTCTAGCACAGATACGCAGTATTTT. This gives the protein CASSSSSTDTQYF.